This T cell receptor beta chain was recorded in a study of blood T cell repertoires in COVID-19. Study information: Acute-phase and convalescent COVID-19 samples originated in the United States, Italy and Spain.

In this sample, this clone turned up once. Authors' analysis steps: Scientists estimated how many nucleated cells there were by amplifying reference gene primers. Repertoires were generated with immunoSEQ multiplex PCR, while TCRdb's copy carries only in-frame clones and drops some. The D gene and trimming were derived from the DNA, and the V and J assignments and clone size from that table. The sample records 110,000 or so clones, 90% being singletons. Deletions cut 2 bases from V and 2 bases from J, with 13 bases between. The CDR3 spans 16 residues. Germline V gives CDR1 SGHAT, CDR2 FQNNGV. The V and J genes are TRBV11-2 and TRBJ1-5; D possibly corresponds to TRBD1 (5 bases). The material sequenced was peripheral blood. The clonotype was recovered from a human donor in a cohort sampled during active COVID-19. CDR3 sequence (DNA): TGTGCCAGCAGCTTATCCGGGGGAACCGGCAATCAGCCCCAGCATTTT. It yields the protein CASSLSGGTGNQPQHF.